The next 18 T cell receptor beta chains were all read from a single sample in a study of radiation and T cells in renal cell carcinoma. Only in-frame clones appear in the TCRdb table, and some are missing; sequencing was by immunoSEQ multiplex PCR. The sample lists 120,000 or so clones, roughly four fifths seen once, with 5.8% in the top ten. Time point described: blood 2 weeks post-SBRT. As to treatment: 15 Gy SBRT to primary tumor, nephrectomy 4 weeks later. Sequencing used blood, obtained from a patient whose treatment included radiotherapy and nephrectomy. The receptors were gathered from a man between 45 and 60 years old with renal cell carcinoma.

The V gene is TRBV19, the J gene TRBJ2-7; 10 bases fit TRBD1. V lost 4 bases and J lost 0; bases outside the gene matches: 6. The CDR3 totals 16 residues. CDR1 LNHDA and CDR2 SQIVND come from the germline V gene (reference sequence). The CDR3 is CASSTKDRGSSYEQYF. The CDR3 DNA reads TGTGCCAGTAGTACCAAGGACAGGGGGAGCTCCTACGAGCAGTACTTC. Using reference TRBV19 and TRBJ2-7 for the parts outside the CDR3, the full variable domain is DGGITQSPKYLFRKEGQNVTLSCEQNLNHDAMYWYRQDPGQGLRLIYYSQIVNDFQKGDIAEGYSVSREKKESFPLTVTSAQKNPTAFYLCASSTKDRGSSYEQYFGPGTRLTVT.

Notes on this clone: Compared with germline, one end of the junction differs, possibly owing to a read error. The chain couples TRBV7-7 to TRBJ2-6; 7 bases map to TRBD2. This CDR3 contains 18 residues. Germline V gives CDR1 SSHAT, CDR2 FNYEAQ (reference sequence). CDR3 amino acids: CASSLLASGSSGANVLTF. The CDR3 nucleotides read TGTGCTAGCAGCTTACTGGCTAGCGGAAGCTCTGGGGCCAACGTCCTGACTTTC.

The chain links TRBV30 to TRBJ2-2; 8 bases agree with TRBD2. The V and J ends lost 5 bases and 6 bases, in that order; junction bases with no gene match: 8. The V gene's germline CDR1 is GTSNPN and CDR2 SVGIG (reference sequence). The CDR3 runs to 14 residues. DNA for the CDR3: TGTGCCTGGGAACCGGGACTAGTGTCCGGGGAGCTGTTTTTT. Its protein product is CAWEPGLVSGELFF.

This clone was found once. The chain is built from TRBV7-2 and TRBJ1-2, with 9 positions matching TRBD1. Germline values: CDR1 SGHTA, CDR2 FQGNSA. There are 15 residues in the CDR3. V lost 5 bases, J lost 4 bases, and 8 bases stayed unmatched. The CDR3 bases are TGTGCCAGCAGCCAGGGGACAGGGCATGGCTATGGCTACACCTTC. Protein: CASSQGTGHGYGYTF.

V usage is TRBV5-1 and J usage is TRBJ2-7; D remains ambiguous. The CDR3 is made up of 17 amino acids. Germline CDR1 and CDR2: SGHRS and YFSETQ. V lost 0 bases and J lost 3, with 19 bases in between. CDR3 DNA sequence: TGCGCCAGCAGCTTGGCCGCTTCCGACGGAGCCTTCTACGAGCAGTACTTC. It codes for CASSLAASDGAFYEQYF.

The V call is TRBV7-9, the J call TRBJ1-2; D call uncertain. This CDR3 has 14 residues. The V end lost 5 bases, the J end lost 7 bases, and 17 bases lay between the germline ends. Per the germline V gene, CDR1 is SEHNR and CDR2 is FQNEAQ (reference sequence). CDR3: CASSALLGPGGYTF. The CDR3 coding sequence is TGTGCCAGCAGCGCGCTTTTAGGGCCTGGTGGCTACACCTTC.

The CDR3 spells CASSTPGRHEELFF. CDR3 nucleotide sequence: TGTGCCAGTAGTACCCCAGGAAGGCACGAGGAACTGTTTTTT. The gene calls are TRBV19 and TRBJ1-4; no definite D call. This CDR3 contains 14 residues. V was pared by 4 bases and J by 12 bases, with 18 bases between. Germline loops: CDR1 LNHDA, CDR2 SQIVND (reference sequence).

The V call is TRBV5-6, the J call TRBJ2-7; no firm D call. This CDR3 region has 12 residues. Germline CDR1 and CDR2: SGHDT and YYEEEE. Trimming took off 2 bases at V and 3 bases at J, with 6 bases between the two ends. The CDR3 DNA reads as TGTGCCAGCAGCTTTTATAACTACGAGCAGTACTTC. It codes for CASSFYNYEQYF.

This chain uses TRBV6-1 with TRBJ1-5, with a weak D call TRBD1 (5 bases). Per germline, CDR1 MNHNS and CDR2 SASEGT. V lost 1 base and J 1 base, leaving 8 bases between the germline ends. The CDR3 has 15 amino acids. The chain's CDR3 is CASSEGRQSNQPQHF. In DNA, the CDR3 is TGTGCCAGCAGTGAAGGCCGACAGAGCAATCAGCCCCAGCATTTT.

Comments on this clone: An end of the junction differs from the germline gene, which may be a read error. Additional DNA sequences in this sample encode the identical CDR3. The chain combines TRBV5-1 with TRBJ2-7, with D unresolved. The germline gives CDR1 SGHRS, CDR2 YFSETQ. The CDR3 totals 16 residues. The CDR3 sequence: CASSFGTVGASYEQYF. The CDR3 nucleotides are TGCGCCAGCAGCTTCGGAACGGTAGGCGCCTCCTACGAGCAATACTTC.

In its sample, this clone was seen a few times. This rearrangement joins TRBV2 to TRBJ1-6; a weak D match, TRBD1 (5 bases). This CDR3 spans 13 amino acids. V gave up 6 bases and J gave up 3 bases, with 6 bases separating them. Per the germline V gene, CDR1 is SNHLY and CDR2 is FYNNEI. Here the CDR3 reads CASRTVYNSPLHF. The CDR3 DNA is TGTGCCAGCAGGACAGTCTATAATTCACCCCTCCACTTT.

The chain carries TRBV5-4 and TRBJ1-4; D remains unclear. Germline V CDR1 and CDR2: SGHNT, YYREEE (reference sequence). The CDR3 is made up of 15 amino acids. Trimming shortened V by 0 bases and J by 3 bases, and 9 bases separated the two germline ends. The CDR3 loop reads CASSLEFGSNEKLFF. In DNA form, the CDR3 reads TGTGCCAGCAGCTTGGAGTTTGGCTCTAATGAAAAACTGTTTTTT.

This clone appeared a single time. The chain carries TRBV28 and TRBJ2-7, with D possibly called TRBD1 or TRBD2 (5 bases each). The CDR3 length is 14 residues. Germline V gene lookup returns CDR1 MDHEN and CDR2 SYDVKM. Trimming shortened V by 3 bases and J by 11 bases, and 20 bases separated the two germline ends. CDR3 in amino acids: CASSLVLGTAVEYF. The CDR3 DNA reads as TGTGCCAGCAGTTTGGTACTGGGGACCGCTGTCGAGTACTTC.

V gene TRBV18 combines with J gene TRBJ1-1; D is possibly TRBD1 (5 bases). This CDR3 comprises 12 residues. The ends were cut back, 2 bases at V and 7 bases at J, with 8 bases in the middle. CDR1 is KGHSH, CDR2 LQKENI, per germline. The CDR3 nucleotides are TGTGCCAGCTCACCAGGGGGGGGTGAAGCTTTCTTT. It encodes CASSPGGGEAFF.

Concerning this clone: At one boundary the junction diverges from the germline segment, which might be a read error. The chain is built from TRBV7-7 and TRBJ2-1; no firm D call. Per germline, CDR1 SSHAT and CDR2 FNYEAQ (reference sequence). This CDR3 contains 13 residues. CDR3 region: CASSLGQDNEQFF. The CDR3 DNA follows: TGTGCTAGCAGCTTAGGCCAGGACAATGAGCAGTTCTTC.

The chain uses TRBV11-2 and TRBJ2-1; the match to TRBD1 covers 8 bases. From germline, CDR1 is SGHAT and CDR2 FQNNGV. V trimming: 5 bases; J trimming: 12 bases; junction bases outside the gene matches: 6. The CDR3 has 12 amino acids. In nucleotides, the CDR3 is TGTGCCAGCAGCCCCCGGACAGGGTTGCAGTTCTTC. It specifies CASSPRTGLQFF.

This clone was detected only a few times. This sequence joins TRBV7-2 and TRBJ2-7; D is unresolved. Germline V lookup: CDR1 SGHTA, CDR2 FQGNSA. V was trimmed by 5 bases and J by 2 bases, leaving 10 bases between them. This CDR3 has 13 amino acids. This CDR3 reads CASSLEWPYEQYF. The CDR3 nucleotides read TGTGCCAGCAGCCTGGAATGGCCCTACGAGCAGTACTTC.

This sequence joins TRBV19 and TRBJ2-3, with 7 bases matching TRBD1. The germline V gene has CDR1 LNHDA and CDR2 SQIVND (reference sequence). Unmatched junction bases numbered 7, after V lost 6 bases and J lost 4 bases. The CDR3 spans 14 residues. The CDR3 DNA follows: TGTGCCAGTAGCAGACAGGGCCCACCAGATACGCAGTATTTT. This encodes CASSRQGPPDTQYF.